A selection of T cell receptor beta chains follows, all from one sample in a study of blood T cells in healthy people across ages. A single record per CDR3 protein comes from TCRdb applying MiXCR to the 5' RACE reads. The sample contains about 1,000,000 distinct CDR3 sequences, under 55% of which appear only once. The source material was blood. These receptors all stem from a woman aged 60-75 years in good health. The CDR3 runs from the conserved cysteine through the conserved F or W. Fields, in order: CDR3 length, V gene, clone size, J gene, D gene, CDR3 DNA, CDR3 protein. D genes are given only for firm matches. Clone size is given for some rows only: seen once, a few or many times, or a class if the clone is expanded.

>17|TRBV5-8|many|TRBJ2-6|TRBD1
TGTGCCAGCAGCGAAGGGACAGGGTTAGACGGGGCCAACGTCCTGACTTTC
CASSEGTGLDGANVLTF
>13|TRBV7-2|few|TRBJ1-5|TRBD1
TGTGCCAGCAGCAACAGGGGGCCCCAGCCCCAGCATTTT
CASSNRGPQPQHF
>14|TRBV27|.|TRBJ2-7|TRBD1
TGTGCCAGCAGTTTGACAGGGTTTCGGGGCGAGCAGTACTTC
CASSLTGFRGEQYF
>13|TRBV20-1|.|TRBJ2-7|.
TGCAGTGTTCCTGGGGGTAAATACAATGAGCAGTACTTC
CSVPGGKYNEQYF
>14|TRBV10-3|.|TRBJ1-1|.
TGTGCCATCAGTGATGGGGGGATGAACACTGAAGCTTTCTTT
CAISDGGMNTEAFF
>13|TRBV6-5|few|TRBJ2-7|.
TGTGCCAGCAACGCCCGGGACACCCCATCAAGGTACTTC
CASNARDTPSRYF
>17|TRBV5-1|.|TRBJ2-5|TRBD2
TGCGCCAGCAGATCGGATGGGGGCCAGCGGGAGGCAAGGGAGCAGTACTTC
CASRSDGGQREAREQYF
>15|TRBV7-9|once|TRBJ1-4|TRBD1
TGTGCCAGCAGCCCCCCAACAGGGGGCAGTGAAAAACTGTTTTTT
CASSPPTGGSEKLFF
>18|TRBV27|few|TRBJ2-5|TRBD2
TGTGCCAGCAGCCTCCGGTGGACTAGCGGGAGAACTTATGAGACCCAGTACTTC
CASSLRWTSGRTYETQYF
>14|TRBV15|few|TRBJ1-2|TRBD1
TGTGCCACCATGTCCGGGACAGGGAACTATGGCTACACCTTC
CATMSGTGNYGYTF
>13|TRBV10-3|few|TRBJ2-7|.
TGTGCCATCAGTGATGAAAGCGGGTACGAGCAGTACTTC
CAISDESGYEQYF
>15|TRBV7-9|.|TRBJ2-5|.
TGTGCCAGCAGCCCCGACGCGGGGTACCAAGAGACCCAGTACTTC
CASSPDAGYQETQYF
>14|TRBV12-3/TRBV12-4|.|TRBJ2-7|.
TGTGCCAGCAGTCCCCTGCTGAGCCCCTACGAGCAGTACTTC
CASSPLLSPYEQYF
>15|TRBV7-8|few|TRBJ2-5|TRBD2
TGTGCCAGCAGCTATTCACTAGCGCTGCAAGAGACCCAGTACTTC
CASSYSLALQETQYF
>15|TRBV5-6|.|TRBJ2-7|.
TGTGCCAGCAGCTTGAGGCTTGAAGCGTCCTACGAGCAGTACTTC
CASSLRLEASYEQYF
>13|TRBV7-9|.|TRBJ2-1|TRBD2
TGTGCCAGCCAGGGGACTAGGATCGGTGAGCAGTTCTTC
CASQGTRIGEQFF
>15|TRBV15|.|TRBJ2-7|.
TGTGCCACCAGCATTTTTGCGGGGGCCTACAATGAGCAGTACTTC
CATSIFAGAYNEQYF